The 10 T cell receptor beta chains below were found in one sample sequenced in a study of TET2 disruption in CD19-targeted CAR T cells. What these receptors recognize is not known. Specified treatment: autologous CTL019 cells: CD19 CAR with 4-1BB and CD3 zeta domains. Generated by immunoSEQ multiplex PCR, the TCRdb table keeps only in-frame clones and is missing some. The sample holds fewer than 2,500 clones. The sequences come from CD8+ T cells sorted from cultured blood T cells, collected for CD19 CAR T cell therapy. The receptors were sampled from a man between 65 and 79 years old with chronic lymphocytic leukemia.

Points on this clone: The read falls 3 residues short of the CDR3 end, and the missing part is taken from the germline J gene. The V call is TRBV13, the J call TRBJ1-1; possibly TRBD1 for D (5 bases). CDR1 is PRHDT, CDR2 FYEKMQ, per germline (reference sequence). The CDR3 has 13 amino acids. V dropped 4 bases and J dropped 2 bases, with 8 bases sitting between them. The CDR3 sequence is CASSSDRNTEAFF. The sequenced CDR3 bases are TGTGCCAGCAGCTCCGACAGAAACACTGAA.

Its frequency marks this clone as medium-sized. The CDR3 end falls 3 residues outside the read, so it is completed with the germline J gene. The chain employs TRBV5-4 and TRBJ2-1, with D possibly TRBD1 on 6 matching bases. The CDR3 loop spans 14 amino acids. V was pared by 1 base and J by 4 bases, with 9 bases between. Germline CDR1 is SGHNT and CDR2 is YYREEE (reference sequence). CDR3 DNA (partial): TGTGCCAGCAGCTTGATGGGACAATACAATGAG. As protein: CASSLMGQYNE. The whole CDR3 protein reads CASSLMGQYNEQFF. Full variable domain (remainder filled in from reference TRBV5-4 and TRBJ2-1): ETGVTQSPTHLIKTRGQQVTLRCSSQSGHNTVSWYQQALGQGPQFIFQYYREEENGRGNFPPRFSGLQFPNYSSELNVNALELDDSALYLCASSLMGQYNEQFFGPGTRLTVL.

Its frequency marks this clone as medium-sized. The CDR3 bases that were read are TGTGCCAGTAGTATGACAGGGGGGAATAGCAATCAGCCC. Protein product: CASSMTGGNSNQP. The entire CDR3 sequence reads CASSMTGGNSNQPQHF. The chain couples TRBV19 to TRBJ1-5; TRBD1 matches 9 bases. The read is 3 residues too short to cover the CDR3 end, so that end is filled in from the germline J gene. Germline CDR1 reads LNHDA; CDR2 reads SQIVND (reference sequence). There are 16 residues in the CDR3. Germline trimming cut 3 bases from V and 0 bases from J; bases unmatched to any gene: 3.

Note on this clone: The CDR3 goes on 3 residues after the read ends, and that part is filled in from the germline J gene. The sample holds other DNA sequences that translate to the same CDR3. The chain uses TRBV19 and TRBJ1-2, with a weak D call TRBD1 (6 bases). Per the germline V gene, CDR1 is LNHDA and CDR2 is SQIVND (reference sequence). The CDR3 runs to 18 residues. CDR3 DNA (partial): TGTGCCAGTAGTCCCTTAGCGGGGGCCCTGATTAGCACAGATACA. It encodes CASSPLAGALISTDT. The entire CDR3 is CASSPLAGALISTDTYTF. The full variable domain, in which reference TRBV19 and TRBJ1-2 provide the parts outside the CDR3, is DGGITQSPKYLFRKEGQNVTLSCEQNLNHDAMYWYRQDPGQGLRLIYYSQIVNDFQKGDIAEGYSVSREKKESFPLTVTSAQKNPTAFYLCASSPLAGALISTDTYTFGSGTRLTVV.

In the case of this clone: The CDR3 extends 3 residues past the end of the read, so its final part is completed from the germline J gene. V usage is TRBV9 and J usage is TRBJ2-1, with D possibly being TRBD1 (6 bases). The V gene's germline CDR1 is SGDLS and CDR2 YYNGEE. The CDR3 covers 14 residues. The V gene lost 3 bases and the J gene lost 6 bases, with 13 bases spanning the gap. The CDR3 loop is CASSGTADRNEQFF. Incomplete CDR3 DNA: TGTGCCAGCAGCGGGACAGCCGACCGCAATGAG.

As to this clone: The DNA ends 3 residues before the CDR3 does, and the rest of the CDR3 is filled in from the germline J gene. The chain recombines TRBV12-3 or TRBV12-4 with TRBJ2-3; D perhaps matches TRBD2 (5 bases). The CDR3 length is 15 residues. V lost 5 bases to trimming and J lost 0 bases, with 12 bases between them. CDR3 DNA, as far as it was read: TGTGCCAGCAGTCCCCTAGCTTCTAGCACAGATACG. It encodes CASSPLASSTDT. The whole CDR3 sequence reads CASSPLASSTDTQYF.

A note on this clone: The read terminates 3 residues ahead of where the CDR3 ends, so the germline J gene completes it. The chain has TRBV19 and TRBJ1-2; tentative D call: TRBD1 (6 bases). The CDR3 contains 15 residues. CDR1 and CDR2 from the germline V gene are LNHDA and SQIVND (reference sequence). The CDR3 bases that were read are TGTGCCAGTAGTTCGACTAGCGGGGGGGCAAATGAC. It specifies CASSSTSGGAND. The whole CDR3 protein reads CASSSTSGGANDYTF.

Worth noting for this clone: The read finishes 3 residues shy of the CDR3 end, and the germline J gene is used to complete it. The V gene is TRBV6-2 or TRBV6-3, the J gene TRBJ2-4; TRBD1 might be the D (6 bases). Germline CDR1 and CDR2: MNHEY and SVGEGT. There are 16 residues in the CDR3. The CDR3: CASSSPTGYGVYGQYF. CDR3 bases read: TGTGCCAGCAGTTCCCCAACAGGGTACGGCGTCTATGGT.

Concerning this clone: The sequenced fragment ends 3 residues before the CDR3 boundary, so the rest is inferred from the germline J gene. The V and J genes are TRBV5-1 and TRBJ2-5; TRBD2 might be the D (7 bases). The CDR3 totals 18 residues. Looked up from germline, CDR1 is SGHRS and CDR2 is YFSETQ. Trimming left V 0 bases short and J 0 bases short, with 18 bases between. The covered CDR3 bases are TGCGCCAGCAGCTTGGCCTTGGGGCGGGGGACAAACCAAGAGACC. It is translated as CASSLALGRGTNQET. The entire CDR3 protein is CASSLALGRGTNQETQYF.

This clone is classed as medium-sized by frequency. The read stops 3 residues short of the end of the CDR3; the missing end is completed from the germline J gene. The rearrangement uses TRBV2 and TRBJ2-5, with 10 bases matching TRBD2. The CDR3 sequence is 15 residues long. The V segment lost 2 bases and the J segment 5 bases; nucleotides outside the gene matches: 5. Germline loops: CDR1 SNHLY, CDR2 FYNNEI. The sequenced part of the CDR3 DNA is TGTGCCAGCAGTGAAAGCGGGGGGGCATGGGAGACC. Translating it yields CASSESGGAWET. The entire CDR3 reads CASSESGGAWETQYF.